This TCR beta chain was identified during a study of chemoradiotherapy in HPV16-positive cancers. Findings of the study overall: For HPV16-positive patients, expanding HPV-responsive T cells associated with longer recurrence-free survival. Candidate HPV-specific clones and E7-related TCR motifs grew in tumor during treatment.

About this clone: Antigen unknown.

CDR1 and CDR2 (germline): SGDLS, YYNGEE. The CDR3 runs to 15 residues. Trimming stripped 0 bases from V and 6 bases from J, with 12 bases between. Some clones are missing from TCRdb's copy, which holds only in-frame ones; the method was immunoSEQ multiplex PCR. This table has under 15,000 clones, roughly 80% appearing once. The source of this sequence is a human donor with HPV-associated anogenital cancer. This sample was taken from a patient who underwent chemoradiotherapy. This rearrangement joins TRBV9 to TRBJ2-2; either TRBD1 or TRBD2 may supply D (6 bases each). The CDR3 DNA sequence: TGTGCCAGCAGCGTAGTGGGGGGCGAGGCCGGGGAGCTGTTTTTT. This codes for CASSVVGGEAGELFF.